This TCR beta chain was captured in a study of cytomegalovirus exposure and HLA in healthy donors. On this clone: Its specificity is not known.

Study results and caveats: The study designated fewer than 200 TCR beta chains cytomegalovirus-associated. Analysis was carried out at a later point, and it linked a missense DCLRE1C variant to TCR beta V- and J-gene trimming. Later on, an analysis found that several of the most significant clusters appeared to be linked to common viral pathogens, which included parvovirus B19. Accurate prediction of most subjects' HLA-A and HLA-B alleles from TCR beta sequences was reported.

With 60 Vbeta and 13 Jbeta primers, the PCR was carried out. Data came from immunoSEQ multiplex PCR; TCRdb stores just in-frame clones and leaves some out. The repertoire has roughly 190,000 clones, 62% of them found once; the top ten carry around 2.9%. Germline V CDR1 and CDR2: SGHTA, FQGNSA. Trimming at V came to 5 bases and at J to 4 bases, leaving 5 bases not matched to a gene. The CDR3 runs to 15 residues. The receptor comes from a man between 40 and 49 years old in good health and CMV-seronegative. Sequencing used PBMCs. The chain is built from TRBV7-2 and TRBJ2-1; 10 nucleotides line up with TRBD2. CDR3 residues: CASSPLAGAYNEQFF. The CDR3 coding sequence is TGTGCCAGCAGCCCTCTAGCGGGAGCGTACAATGAGCAGTTCTTC. The full variable domain, in which reference TRBV7-2 and TRBJ2-1 provide the parts outside the CDR3, is GAGVSQSPSNKVTEKGKDVELRCDPISGHTALYWYRQSLGQGLEFLIYFQGNSAPDKSGLPSDRFSAERTGGSVSTLTIQRTQQEDSAVYLCASSPLAGAYNEQFFGPGTRLTVL.